These T cell receptor beta chains were read from a single sample in a study of immune characterization of retroperitoneal liposarcoma. MiXCR, applied by TCRdb to the PCR reads, yields one record per CDR3 protein. Of roughly 4,000 distinct CDR3 sequences detected, about 33% appear once; the ten largest clones hold about 31%. Material for sequencing was tumor tissue. The receptors here all came from a male donor with retroperitoneal liposarcoma. Both conserved end residues are part of each CDR3. A D gene is named only where the DNA matches it firmly. The listing skips clone size in some rows; elsewhere it reads once, few, many or a size class.

v_gene,d_gene,j_gene,abundance,len,CDR3aa,CDR3nt
TRBV6-1,NA,TRBJ2-2,few,14,CASSGILNTGELFF,TGTGCCAGCAGTGGAATACTGAACACCGGGGAGCTGTTTTTT
TRBV6-1,TRBD2,TRBJ2-1,medium-sized,15,CASRETAGARKTQFF,TGTGCCAGCAGGGAAACAGCGGGAGCGCGGAAGACCCAGTTCTTC
TRBV6-1,TRBD1,TRBJ1-6,NA,16,CASSAGRTGDNSPLHF,TGTGCCAGCAGTGCTGGTAGGACAGGGGATAATTCACCCCTCCACTTT
TRBV7-3,TRBD2,TRBJ2-3,medium-sized,17,CASSLRLAGGSADTQYF,TGTGCCAGCAGCTTAAGACTAGCGGGAGGGTCGGCAGATACGCAGTATTTT
TRBV6-8,NA,TRBJ2-1,NA,15,CASTPKDRNQETQFF,TGTGCCAGCACCCCAAAGGACAGAAACCAAGAGACCCAGTTCTTC
TRBV6-1,NA,TRBJ2-7,many,13,CASNTGRRYEQYF,TGTGCCAGCAATACGGGACGTCGCTACGAGCAGTACTTC
TRBV3-1,NA,TRBJ1-2,NA,13,CASSPGAYYGYTF,TGTGCCAGCAGTCCAGGCGCTTACTATGGCTACACCTTC
TRBV6-6,TRBD2,TRBJ2-1,few,13,CASSYERETEQFF,TGTGCCAGCAGTTACGAGCGGGAGACTGAGCAGTTCTTC
TRBV11-3,NA,TRBJ2-6,few,14,CASSPRSGANVLTF,TGTGCCAGCAGCCCCCGCTCTGGGGCCAACGTCCTGACTTTC
TRBV6-1,TRBD2,TRBJ2-1,NA,14,CASSIAGGSNEQFF,TGTGCCAGCAGTATAGCGGGAGGAAGTAATGAGCAGTTCTTC
TRBV6-6,NA,TRBJ2-3,few,16,CASSYSNTRASDTQYF,TGTGCCAGCAGTTACTCGAACACTAGAGCCTCGGATACGCAGTATTTT
TRBV6-1,NA,TRBJ2-1,many,16,CASSPATGEGEETQFF,TGTGCCAGCAGCCCAGCGACAGGAGAGGGAGAGGAGACCCAGTTCTTC
TRBV5-4,TRBD1,TRBJ1-4,many,15,CASSQNRGLDEKLFF,TGTGCCAGCAGCCAAAACAGGGGATTGGATGAAAAACTGTTTTTT
TRBV12-5,NA,TRBJ2-2,large,12,CASGFVPGELFF,TGTGCTAGTGGTTTTGTCCCCGGGGAGCTGTTTTTT
TRBV7-6,NA,TRBJ2-5,many,15,CASTPLGAVQETQYF,TGTGCCAGCACCCCCCTGGGGGCCGTCCAAGAGACCCAGTACTTC
TRBV7-2,TRBD1,TRBJ2-4,many,15,CASSPPTGSKNIQYF,TGTGCCAGCAGCCCCCCGACAGGGTCCAAAAACATTCAGTACTTC
TRBV29-1,NA,TRBJ1-2,few,12,CSAPREGLGYTF,TGCAGCGCCCCCCGGGAGGGGCTTGGCTACACCTTC
TRBV6-1,NA,TRBJ2-1,few,15,CASSEVGPPLFEQFF,TGTGCCAGCAGTGAAGTGGGGCCGCCCCTTTTTGAGCAGTTCTTC
TRBV6-1,TRBD2,TRBJ2-1,NA,14,CASRRLAAHNEQFF,TGTGCCAGCAGGCGACTAGCGGCCCACAATGAGCAGTTCTTC
TRBV6-5,TRBD2,TRBJ2-5,few,17,CASSYGAGGALQETQYF,TGTGCCAGCAGTTACGGGGCGGGGGGAGCCCTGCAAGAGACCCAGTACTTC
TRBV6-1,NA,TRBJ2-1,NA,14,CASSDLGGPYEQFF,TGTGCCAGCAGTGACTTAGGGGGGCCGTATGAGCAGTTCTTC
TRBV7-8,TRBD2,TRBJ2-1,few,16,CASSFPNSGSGNEQFF,TGTGCCAGCAGCTTTCCCAATAGCGGGAGTGGTAATGAGCAGTTCTTC
TRBV6-1,NA,TRBJ2-1,few,15,CASSSDQGFHNEQFF,TGTGCCAGCAGTTCGGACCAGGGTTTCCACAATGAGCAGTTCTTC
TRBV24-1,TRBD2,TRBJ2-2,few,17,CATSDPGREVRTGELFF,TGTGCCACCAGTGATCCGGGGCGGGAGGTGCGCACCGGGGAGCTGTTTTTT
TRBV6-1,NA,TRBJ2-3,NA,11,CASGLVYTQYF,TGTGCCAGCGGTTTAGTGTATACGCAGTATTTT
TRBV6-1,TRBD1,TRBJ2-2,NA,15,CASRLGGTNTGELFF,TGTGCCAGCAGATTAGGGGGCACGAACACCGGGGAGCTGTTTTTT
TRBV5-8,NA,TRBJ2-1,many,13,CASSLGEAYEQFF,TGTGCCAGCAGCTTGGGGGAGGCCTACGAGCAGTTCTTC
TRBV4-2,NA,TRBJ2-1,medium-sized,12,CASSQGYNEQFF,TGTGCCAGCAGCCAAGGCTACAATGAGCAGTTCTTC
TRBV6-1,TRBD2,TRBJ2-1,hyperexpanded,13,CACLAGGYNEQFF,TGTGCCTGCCTAGCGGGAGGCTACAATGAGCAGTTCTTC
TRBV12-3/TRBV12-4,TRBD2,TRBJ2-1,few,14,CASSLGLAGDEQFF,TGTGCCAGCAGTTTAGGACTAGCGGGAGATGAGCAGTTCTTC
TRBV20-1,TRBD2,TRBJ2-1,few,18,CSAGKGGLAGERAETQFF,TGCAGTGCTGGCAAAGGGGGACTAGCGGGAGAAAGAGCAGAGACCCAGTTCTTC
TRBV5-8,TRBD2,TRBJ2-5,NA,14,CASSFLAGEATQYF,TGTGCCAGCAGCTTCCTAGCGGGAGAGGCGACCCAGTACTTC
TRBV6-1,NA,TRBJ2-3,many,15,CASSPGEGVRGTQYF,TGTGCCAGCAGTCCCGGCGAGGGGGTACGGGGTACGCAGTATTTT
TRBV5-1,NA,TRBJ2-1,medium-sized,12,CASSFPDYYRFF,TGCGCCAGCAGCTTCCCTGACTATTACCGGTTCTTC
TRBV7-2,TRBD2,TRBJ2-7,medium-sized,14,CASSLAAGVYEQYF,TGTGCCAGCAGCTTAGCAGCGGGGGTCTACGAGCAGTACTTC
TRBV27,NA,TRBJ2-2,medium-sized,15,CASSPSTRATGELFF,TGTGCCAGCAGCCCATCGACGAGGGCCACCGGGGAGCTGTTTTTT
TRBV7-8,NA,TRBJ2-1,medium-sized,17,CASSVRAVRELEETQFF,TGTGCCAGCAGCGTGCGAGCTGTCCGGGAGTTAGAAGAGACCCAGTTCTTC
TRBV6-1,NA,TRBJ2-1,medium-sized,17,CASRPVPGVSSYNEQFF,TGTGCCAGCAGACCCGTTCCCGGGGTTAGCTCCTACAATGAGCAGTTCTTC
TRBV6-1,NA,TRBJ2-3,NA,12,CASMFGADTQYF,TGTGCCAGCATGTTTGGGGCAGATACGCAGTATTTT
TRBV12-3/TRBV12-4,NA,TRBJ1-1,medium-sized,14,CASSSTRKNTEAFF,TGTGCCAGCAGTTCTACGCGAAAGAACACTGAAGCTTTCTTT
TRBV11-2,TRBD1,TRBJ2-7,few,15,CASSLLGQGAREQYF,TGTGCCAGCAGCTTGTTAGGCCAGGGGGCGAGGGAGCAGTACTTC
TRBV7-6,NA,TRBJ2-4,many,13,CASSRTNGDIQYF,TGTGCCAGCAGCCGGACCAACGGGGACATTCAGTACTTC
TRBV7-7,NA,TRBJ1-1,medium-sized,16,CASSPTVGGLGTEAFF,TGTGCCAGCAGCCCGACGGTAGGGGGGCTTGGCACTGAAGCTTTCTTT
TRBV28,TRBD1,TRBJ2-7,NA,16,CASSSYRGPSYNEQYF,TGTGCCAGCAGTTCCTACAGGGGGCCCTCCTACAATGAGCAGTACTTC
TRBV7-9,NA,TRBJ2-7,NA,12,CASSHTGSEQYF,TGTGCCAGCAGCCACACAGGCTCCGAGCAGTACTTC
TRBV18,NA,TRBJ2-7,few,16,CASSPLAQDFTYEQYF,TGTGCCAGCTCACCCCTGGCTCAGGACTTCACCTACGAGCAGTACTTC
TRBV12-3/TRBV12-4,TRBD2,TRBJ2-1,many,15,CASRAGLAGGNEQFF,TGTGCCAGCAGGGCTGGACTAGCGGGAGGAAATGAGCAGTTCTTC
TRBV11-2,NA,TRBJ2-7,many,14,CASSLQTSSYEQYF,TGTGCCAGCAGCCTCCAGACTAGCTCCTACGAGCAGTACTTC
TRBV6-1,TRBD2,TRBJ2-1,NA,15,CASSSPGLANYEQFF,TGTGCCAGCAGTTCCCCGGGACTAGCGAACTACGAGCAGTTCTTC
TRBV11-2,NA,TRBJ2-2,NA,16,CASSARTLFNTGELFF,TGTGCCAGCAGCGCCAGGACTCTTTTTAACACCGGGGAGCTGTTTTTT
TRBV25-1,TRBD2,TRBJ2-4,medium-sized,19,CASSAGTSGPWVAKNIQYF,TGTGCCAGCAGCGCCGGGACTAGCGGGCCGTGGGTAGCCAAAAACATTCAGTACTTC
TRBV6-6,TRBD2,TRBJ2-1,large,17,CASSYPLAGGGLNEQFF,TGTGCCAGCAGTTACCCACTAGCGGGAGGGGGGTTGAATGAGCAGTTCTTC
TRBV6-1,TRBD1,TRBJ2-3,medium-sized,18,CASSLGQGARSGTDTQYF,TGTGCCAGCAGTTTAGGACAGGGGGCGAGGAGCGGCACAGATACGCAGTATTTT
TRBV6-6,TRBD2,TRBJ2-7,few,17,CASSYPGLAGDYNEQYF,TGTGCCAGCAGTTACCCGGGACTAGCGGGAGACTACAATGAGCAGTACTTC
TRBV27,NA,TRBJ2-5,few,14,CASSHDSSYNEQYF,TGTGCCAGCAGTCACGATAGCTCCTACAATGAGCAGTACTTC
TRBV6-1,NA,TRBJ2-3,few,14,CASRPGLMVDTQYF,TGTGCCAGCAGGCCCGGCCTAATGGTAGATACGCAGTATTTT
TRBV11-1,TRBD1,TRBJ2-1,many,14,CASSSRAGGDEQFF,TGTGCCAGCAGCTCCAGGGCAGGGGGCGACGAGCAGTTCTTC
TRBV7-8,NA,TRBJ2-1,few,14,CASSPGGPTYEQFF,TGTGCCAGCAGCCCCGGGGGGCCCACCTACGAGCAGTTCTTC
TRBV6-1,TRBD2,TRBJ2-2,NA,14,CASTSGTNTGELFF,TGTGCCAGCACTAGCGGGACCAACACCGGGGAGCTGTTTTTT
TRBV2,NA,TRBJ2-3,few,12,CASTFTTDTQYF,TGTGCCAGCACCTTCACCACAGATACGCAGTATTTT